This passage covers 17 T cell receptor beta chains from one sample sequenced in a study of blood T cell repertoires in COVID-19. TCRdb keeps only in-frame clones here, not all; method: immunoSEQ multiplex PCR. Here the sample spans under 300,000 clones, 70% to 90% being singletons. The sample was peripheral blood. These receptors all stem from a middle-aged woman who had recovered from COVID-19.

This clone was counted a single time. The rearrangement uses TRBV30 and TRBJ1-3, with D possibly matching TRBD1 (5 bases). V lost 1 base to trimming and J lost 0 bases, with 10 bases between them. This CDR3 region has 15 residues. Germline CDR1 reads GTSNPN; CDR2 reads SVGIG (reference sequence). CDR3 coding DNA: TGTGCCTGGAGTGGGGGCGGACACTCTGGAAACACCATATATTTT. It codes for CAWSGGGHSGNTIYF.

This clone was found once. For the CDR3, the DNA is TGTGCCAGCAGCAACGGACTAGCGGGAGCAGATACGCAGTATTTT. This codes for CASSNGLAGADTQYF. The gene calls are TRBV14 and TRBJ2-3; 13 bases are shared with TRBD2. The germline gives CDR1 SGHDN, CDR2 FVKESK. The ends lost 5 bases at V and 4 bases at J; junction bases unmatched: 3. The CDR3 spans 15 residues.

The chain links TRBV4-3 to TRBJ2-1, with TRBD2 matching 8 bases. V gave up 4 bases and J gave up 5 bases; unmatched junction bases: 7. Germline V lookup: CDR1 LGHNA, CDR2 YSLEER. The CDR3 loop spans 15 amino acids. The CDR3 sequence: CASSLGLALNNEQFF. In DNA, the CDR3 is TGCGCCAGCAGCCTCGGACTAGCCCTTAACAATGAGCAGTTCTTC.

This clone was recorded once. The V gene is TRBV5-1, the J gene TRBJ1-1; 7 nucleotides line up with TRBD1. V lost 4 bases to trimming and J lost 0 bases; unmatched junction nucleotides: 3. CDR1 is SGHRS, CDR2 YFSETQ, per germline. CDR3 length equals 14 residues. In nucleotides, the CDR3 is TGCGCCAGCAGCCCACAGGGGCTGAACACTGAAGCTTTCTTT. It is translated as CASSPQGLNTEAFF.

The CDR3 nucleotides read TGTGCCAGCGCCCTGCGGGGGGACAGCAATCAGCCCCAGCATTTT. Translated: CASALRGDSNQPQHF. The rearrangement links TRBV27 to TRBJ1-5; TRBD1 might be the D (5 bases). CDR3 length: 15 amino acids. V lost 8 bases and J 1 base, leaving 15 bases between the germline ends. CDR1 and CDR2 from the germline V gene are MNHEY and SMNVEV (reference sequence).

The V and J genes are TRBV7-2 and TRBJ1-2, with TRBD1 matching 11 bases. This CDR3 has 16 amino acids. Germline-derived CDR1 and CDR2 are SGHTA and FQGNSA. The junction had 11 bases not matched to a gene; V was cut back by 5 bases and J by 6 bases. CDR3 region: CASSPYRTGGADGYTF. CDR3 sequence (DNA): TGTGCCAGCAGCCCCTACCGGACAGGGGGCGCTGATGGCTACACCTTC.

V gene TRBV11-2 combines with J gene TRBJ2-7, with TRBD2 identical over 12 bases. The ends lost 2 bases at V and 2 bases at J; junction bases unmatched: 10. Germline CDR1 SGHAT, CDR2 FQNNGV. This CDR3 has 18 residues. The CDR3 sequence: CASSLSSGRALPAYEQYF. The CDR3 nucleotides are TGTGCCAGCAGCTTATCTAGCGGGAGGGCCCTTCCCGCCTACGAGCAGTACTTC.

The chain has TRBV18 and TRBJ1-2; 9 bases align to TRBD1. From germline, CDR1 is KGHSH and CDR2 LQKENI. This CDR3 contains 16 residues. V dropped 4 bases and J dropped 2; count of bases not matched to a gene: 8. CDR3 sequence (DNA): TGTGCCAGCTCACTTAACCCAACAGGGGGCAACTATGGCTACACCTTC. It codes for CASSLNPTGGNYGYTF.

The gene calls are TRBV2 and TRBJ1-5, with 9 bases matching TRBD1. In germline, CDR1 is SNHLY, CDR2 FYNNEI. Trimming cost V 6 bases and J 6 bases; bases outside gene matches: 6. The CDR3 extends over 14 amino acids. The CDR3 bases are TGTGCCAGCAGGGTAACAGGGGGCCCTCAGCCCCAGCATTTT. Its protein is CASRVTGGPQPQHF.

The V call is TRBV4-3, the J call TRBJ1-4, with 7 bases that match TRBD1. The CDR3 has 18 amino acids. With 0 bases clipped from V and 4 bases from J, the junction kept 11 bases outside the gene matches. Germline lookup yields CDR1 LGHNA and CDR2 YSLEER. The CDR3 coding sequence is TGCGCCAGCAGCCAAGATGCGCCGACAGGGATCCTTAATGAAAAACTGTTTTTT. Residues: CASSQDAPTGILNEKLFF.

This sequence joins TRBV3-1 (or the pseudogene TRBV3-2) and TRBJ2-1; TRBD2 matches 7 bases. CDR3 size: 16 residues. The V and J ends lost 3 bases and 0 bases, in that order; junction bases with no gene match: 5. Germline values: CDR1 LGHDT, CDR2 YNNKEL (reference sequence). The CDR3 region is CASSHPGGSSYNEQFF. The CDR3 DNA follows: TGTGCCAGCAGCCACCCTGGCGGGAGCTCCTACAATGAGCAGTTCTTC.

The V and J genes are TRBV6-2 or TRBV6-3 and TRBJ2-5; D not resolved. From germline, CDR1 is MNHEY and CDR2 SVGEGT. The CDR3 covers 11 residues. V lost 6 bases, J lost 5 bases, and 7 bases lay in between. CDR3 sequence (DNA): TGTGCCAGCAGCCATCCGGAGACCCAGTACTTC. This sequence encodes CASSHPETQYF.

The chain carries TRBV4-3 and TRBJ2-7; 8 positions agree with TRBD2. Unmatched junction bases numbered 7, after V lost 4 bases and J lost 2 bases. This CDR3 has 15 residues. Germline V gene data show CDR1 as LGHNA and CDR2 as YSLEER. The CDR3 DNA follows: TGCGCCAGCAGCCCGGGGGGGAGCGGCGCCTACGAGCAGTACTTC. Translated: CASSPGGSGAYEQYF.

This clone was recorded only once. The chain recombines TRBV10-2 with TRBJ2-1; TRBD1 matches 7 bases. This CDR3 has 14 amino acids. The germline V gene has CDR1 WSHSY and CDR2 SAAADI. Trimming removed 3 bases from V and 2 bases from J; junction bases left unmatched: 1. For the CDR3, the DNA is TGCGCCAGCAGTGAACAGGGGACCTACAATGAGCAGTTCTTC. It yields the protein CASSEQGTYNEQFF.

The genes are TRBV5-8 and TRBJ2-5; D is perhaps TRBD2 (6 bases). The V end lost 0 bases, the J end lost 0 bases, and 18 bases lay between the germline ends. The CDR3 length is 18 residues. Germline loops: CDR1 SGHTS, CDR2 YDEGEE. CDR3 DNA sequence: TGTGCCAGCAGCTTGGTAATGCTCCTGGGAGGTCACCAAGAGACCCAGTACTTC. This sequence encodes CASSLVMLLGGHQETQYF.

This sequence joins TRBV5-4 and TRBJ2-4; maybe TRBD2 (5 bases). The CDR3 contains 17 residues. V lost 0 bases and J lost 0, with 13 bases in between. Germline assignment: CDR1 SGHNT and CDR2 YYREEE (reference sequence). CDR3 nucleotides: TGTGCCAGCAGCTTGGCGGGTAGCGCCTCAGCCAAAAACATTCAGTACTTC. Protein product: CASSLAGSASAKNIQYF.

The gene calls are TRBV12-3 or TRBV12-4 and TRBJ2-2, with D tentatively TRBD1 (6 bases). The V end was cut by 6 bases, the J end by 7 bases, with 9 bases between. This CDR3 has 12 residues. The CDR3 DNA sequence: TGTGCCAGCAGCCGACAGGTCGGGGAGCTGTTTTTT. Translating it yields CASSRQVGELFF.